This is a list of T cell receptor beta chains from one sample in a study of CD8+CD57+ T cells in acquired aplastic anemia. TCRdb called the reads again in MiXCR, with one record for every CDR3 protein. The sample lists under 350,000 distinct CDR3 sequences, 56% occurring once. Source material: sorted CD4+, CD8+, or CD8+CD57+ T cells (not recorded which) from PBMCs. Every receptor here comes from a human donor with aplastic anemia. Each CDR3 is given with its conserved first and last residue. D genes are given only for firm matches. Not every row has a clone size; where given, it reads once, few, many or a size class.

v_gene	d_gene	j_gene	abundance	CDR3nt	CDR3aa
TRBV5-1	TRBD1	TRBJ2-1	few	TGCGCCAGCAGCTACCCGGGACAGGGTACAAATGAGCAGTTCTTC	CASSYPGQGTNEQFF
TRBV19	TRBD1	TRBJ2-5	.	TGTGCCAGTAGTGTAGACAGGGGGGAGACCCAGTACTTC	CASSVDRGETQYF
TRBV19	.	TRBJ1-5	many	TGTGCCAGTAGTGGAAGACAGTCGTATAGCAATCAGCCCCAGCATTTT	CASSGRQSYSNQPQHF
TRBV10-3	.	TRBJ1-1	.	TGTGCCATCAGTGCCTCGGGTCCTGCTTTCTTT	CAISASGPAFF
TRBV19	TRBD1	TRBJ1-6	.	TGTGCCAGTAGTATGGGTCGGACAGGGGGGAATTCACCCCTCCACTTT	CASSMGRTGGNSPLHF
TRBV19	.	TRBJ2-3	few	TGTGCCAGTAGTATCATGCGGGAAGGGGATACGCAGTATTTT	CASSIMREGDTQYF
TRBV18	TRBD1	TRBJ1-5	many	TGTGCCAGCTCCCTTGCAGGGGGAAGCAATCAGCCCCAGCATTTT	CASSLAGGSNQPQHF
TRBV7-2	TRBD2	TRBJ2-1	many	TGTGCCAGCAGCTTAGGAGGGCAGCGGGACGTCTCCTACAATGAGCAGTTCTTC	CASSLGGQRDVSYNEQFF
TRBV10-3	TRBD1	TRBJ1-6	.	TGTGCCATCAGGCCGGGACAGGCCAATTCACCCCTCCACTTT	CAIRPGQANSPLHF
TRBV20-1	TRBD2	TRBJ2-7	.	TGCAGTGTTCTGACTAGCCGTTCATACGAGCAGTACTTC	CSVLTSRSYEQYF
TRBV5-1	.	TRBJ1-4	.	TGCGCCAGCAGCTTGGTCGGCGGAGGGAAGGAGGAAAAACTGTTTTTT	CASSLVGGGKEEKLFF
TRBV15	TRBD1	TRBJ1-2	.	TGTGCCACCAGCAGAGATGGCAGGGGGGATGGCTACACCTTC	CATSRDGRGDGYTF
TRBV2	.	TRBJ1-2	.	TGTGCCAGTAGGACTAAGGGAGGAGATGGCTACACCTTC	CASRTKGGDGYTF
TRBV6-1	TRBD1	TRBJ2-2	.	TGTGCCAGCTCACCCCTACAGGGGTCTAACACCGGGGAGCTGTTTTTT	CASSPLQGSNTGELFF
TRBV10-3	.	TRBJ1-5	.	TGTGCCAGCAGTTACTCAGTCCCGGTCAATCAGCCCCAGCATTTT	CASSYSVPVNQPQHF
TRBV5-4	TRBD2	TRBJ2-7	.	TGTGCCAGCAGCCGAGGGACTAGCGGGGGTCCCTCCTACGAGCAGTACTTC	CASSRGTSGGPSYEQYF
TRBV25-1	.	TRBJ2-3	few	TGTGCCAGCAGTGATGTCTCCGGGGTTAGCACAGATACGCAGTATTTT	CASSDVSGVSTDTQYF
TRBV28	.	TRBJ1-2	.	TGTGCCAGCAGTCGAACTAGCGGGGGGCCCTATGGCTACACCTTC	CASSRTSGGPYGYTF
TRBV7-9	TRBD2	TRBJ2-5	.	TGCGCCAGCAGCCGAGGACGGGGAGGGGACGAGACCCAGTACTTC	CASSRGRGGDETQYF
TRBV24-1	TRBD1	TRBJ2-3	.	TGTGCCACCAGTGACACCACAGGGGGCCTGAGCACGGGTACGCAGTATTTT	CATSDTTGGLSTGTQYF
TRBV20-1	.	TRBJ2-7	many	TGCAGTGCCATACAGGGCTACGAGCAGTACTTC	CSAIQGYEQYF
TRBV14	.	TRBJ2-7	.	TGTGCCAGCAGCCAGGAGGTGACCTACGAGCAGTACTTC	CASSQEVTYEQYF